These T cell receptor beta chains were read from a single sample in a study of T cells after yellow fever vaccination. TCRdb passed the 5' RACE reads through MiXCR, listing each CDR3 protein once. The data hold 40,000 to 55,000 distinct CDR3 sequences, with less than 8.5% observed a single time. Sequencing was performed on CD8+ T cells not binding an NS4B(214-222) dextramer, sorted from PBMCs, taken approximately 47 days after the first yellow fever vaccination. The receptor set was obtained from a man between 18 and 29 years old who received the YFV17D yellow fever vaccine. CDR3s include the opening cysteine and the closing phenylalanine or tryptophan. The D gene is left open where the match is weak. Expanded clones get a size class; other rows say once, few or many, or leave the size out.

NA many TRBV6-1 CASSDRSSNQPQHF
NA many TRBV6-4 CASSDLVFCNQPQHF
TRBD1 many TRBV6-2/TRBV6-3 CASSNYLGQINTEAFF
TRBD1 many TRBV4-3 CASSHTGGEQYF
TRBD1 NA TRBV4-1 CASSHLTGTGVSPLHF
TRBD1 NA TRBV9 CASSPRDRLFYEQYF
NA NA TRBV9 CASSGGGTDPYGYTF
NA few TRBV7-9 CASSPPPGNTIYF
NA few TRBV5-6 CASSLDSEAFF
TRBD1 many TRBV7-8 CASSTGTGRDTQYF
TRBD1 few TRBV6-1 CASSPPDRGLGDTQYF
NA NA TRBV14 CASNEGGNTGELFF
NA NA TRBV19 CASSVGLTDMETQYF
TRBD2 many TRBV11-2 CASSSYGGAYHNEQFF
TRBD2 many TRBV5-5 CASSFFIGGERSNTQYF
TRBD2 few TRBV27 CASSSLGLAGGRNEQFF
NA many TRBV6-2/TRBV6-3 CASSYPGRGTTEAFF
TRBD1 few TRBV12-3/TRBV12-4 CASSKGTGTVSSGNEQFF
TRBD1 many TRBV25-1 CASSERSGGFRNTIYF
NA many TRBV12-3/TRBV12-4 CASRPTFGAGANNEQFF
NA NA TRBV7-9 CASSFYSVANYGYTF
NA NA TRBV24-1 CATSDWGEDTQYF
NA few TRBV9 CASSVGGARNTEAFF
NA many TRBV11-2 CASTTYKNGNEQFF
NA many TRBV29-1 CSVEDGNGYTF
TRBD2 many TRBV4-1 CASSQSGGARNEQFF
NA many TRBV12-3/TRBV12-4 CASRPLGYNEQFF
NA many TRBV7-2 CASSLEGKLFF
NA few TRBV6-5 CASSYSVQSSGNTIYF
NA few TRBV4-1 CASSLRGLSESNTEAFF
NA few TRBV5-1 CASSLHGETQYF
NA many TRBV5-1 CASSLEPGVSYGYTF
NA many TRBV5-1 CASSFGRGANYGYTF
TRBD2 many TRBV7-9 CASRETSAQFF
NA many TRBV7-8 CASSSGYAGELFF
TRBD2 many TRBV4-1 CASSQVGTSDEQFF
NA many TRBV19 CASSIRGTGELFF
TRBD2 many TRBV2 CASMGSGGPVDTQYF
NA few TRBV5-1 CASSLKLEGSEQYF
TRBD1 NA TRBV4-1 CASSQEAGQGDEGEQFF
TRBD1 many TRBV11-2 CASSPGSGGTLNTEAFF
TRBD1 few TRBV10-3 CAISESMTGGNLNYGYTF
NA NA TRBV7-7 CASGGLANVLTF